The subject of this entry is one T cell receptor beta chain. Its antigen is unknown. No much larger clonotype is one base removed from it; base qualities were not supplied. The protocol used for the library was the immunoSEQ multiplex PCR assay. TCRdb mirrors the immuneACCESS table, restricted to in-frame sequences. Some clones are absent from its copies; in checked studies, under half trace to an unresolved V gene, and the reason for the others is unknown. This sample has about 100,000 clones in its table, and 90% to 95% of those were observed once. The ten largest clones take up roughly 1% of the sample. CDR1 and CDR2 (KGHSH, LQKENI) derive from the germline V gene. A distance of 16 bases separates the germline ends of V and J, which lose 4 bases and 0 bases respectively. From its cysteine to its phenylalanine, the CDR3 spans 16 amino acids. The only DNA kept is the CDR3, 48 bases in frame from the first base.

This entry comes from a study of T cell changes during pregnancy in multiple sclerosis (dated by TCRdb to 2018 to 2020). Regarding the study in general: In women with multiple sclerosis, the researchers looked at how the T cell repertoire shifted as pregnancy progressed.

This clonotype was obtained from a female donor with multiple sclerosis, enrolled in a pregnancy study. This specimen was peripheral blood, taken before pregnancy. The rearranged chain carries TRBV18 and TRBJ2-7, and perhaps TRBD1 as D gene, on 8 matching bases. The sequenced DNA: TGTGCCAGCTCACTAAACAGGGGGACTACCTCCTACGAGCAGTACTTC. Protein translation: CASSLNRGTTSYEQYF.